Listed below are T cell receptor beta chains from one sample, sequenced in a study of blood T cells in healthy people across ages. TCRdb reprocessed the 5' RACE reads with MiXCR, giving one entry per CDR3 protein. The sample shows hundreds of thousands of distinct CDR3 sequences, about 42% of them seen only once. The sample consisted of blood. These receptors all stem from a man in his 60s in good health. Each CDR3 is given with its conserved first and last residue. A D gene is named only where the DNA matches it firmly. Part of the rows lack a size; the others show once, few, many or a class for expanded clones.

clone_size d_call j_call v_call cdr3_nt cdr3_aa
. . TRBJ2-4 TRBV27 TGTGCCAGCAGACCTCAGACAGGACTAGCCAAAAACATTCAGTACTTC CASRPQTGLAKNIQYF
few TRBD2 TRBJ2-5 TRBV7-2 TGTGCCAGCAGCTTCGGGGGGGGGAAAGAGACCCAGTACTTC CASSFGGGKETQYF
few TRBD1 TRBJ2-4 TRBV29-1 TGCAGCGTTGAAGATTCTGGACAGGGCCTAGCCAAAAACATTCAGTACTTC CSVEDSGQGLAKNIQYF
. TRBD1 TRBJ1-2 TRBV28 TGTGCCACCCTGCAGGGGGCGCGTAACTATGGCTACACCTTC CATLQGARNYGYTF
. . TRBJ1-1 TRBV5-1 TGCGCCAGCAGCGAGTCAGAGACGAACACTGAAGCTTTCTTT CASSESETNTEAFF
few TRBD1 TRBJ2-7 TRBV29-1 TGCAGCGTCAAGGGACAGGCCTACGAGCGGTACTTC CSVKGQAYERYF
few . TRBJ1-6 TRBV20-1 TGCAGTGCTAACCCCGTGGGGGCTAAGGTCTCACCCCTCCACTTT CSANPVGAKVSPLHF
. TRBD2 TRBJ2-1 TRBV11-2 TGTGCCAGCAGCTTACGAGCGGGGGCTTCAAGTGAGCAGTTCTTC CASSLRAGASSEQFF
few TRBD1 TRBJ2-1 TRBV7-2 TGTGCCAGCAGCTTCCAGGGGGCAGGACACAATGAGCAGTTCTTC CASSFQGAGHNEQFF
. . TRBJ2-7 TRBV6-5 TGTGCCAGCAGTTACGGGCAGAGATACGAGCAGTACTTC CASSYGQRYEQYF
. TRBD1 TRBJ1-2 TRBV10-2 TGCGCCAGCGGGGAGGGACAGCGACTCGCTAACTATGGCTACACCTTC CASGEGQRLANYGYTF
. TRBD1 TRBJ2-1 TRBV24-1 TGTGCCACCAGTTCTGCCGGGACAGGAGGATACAATGAGCAGTTCTTC CATSSAGTGGYNEQFF
many . TRBJ2-5 TRBV2 TGTGCCAGCAGTGGGTCGGAAGGGAAGACCCAGTACTTC CASSGSEGKTQYF
. TRBD1 TRBJ2-2 TRBV5-1 TGCGCCAGCAGCACCAGGGGGCGGGCGAACACCGGGGAGCTGTTTTTT CASSTRGRANTGELFF
many TRBD1 TRBJ2-4 TRBV29-1 TGCAGCGTCCTGACAGGGGATAAAAACATTCAGTACTTC CSVLTGDKNIQYF
. . TRBJ1-6 TRBV9 TGTGCCAGCAGCGGCGATGGGAATTCACCCCTCCACTTT CASSGDGNSPLHF
. TRBD2 TRBJ2-5 TRBV5-1 TGCGCCAGCAGCGCCGTACTAGCGGGAGGACAAGAGACCCAGTACTTC CASSAVLAGGQETQYF
few . TRBJ2-5 TRBV21-1 TGTGCCAGCAGCTCCATACCAGCGAAGACCCAGTACTTC CASSSIPAKTQYF
. TRBD1 TRBJ2-3 TRBV6-4 TGTGCCAGCAGTAGGGACAGAAACACAGATACGCAGTATTTT CASSRDRNTDTQYF
. TRBD1 TRBJ1-5 TRBV12-3/TRBV12-4 TGTGCCTGCAGCGACAGGGGGCAGACGTATCAGCCCCAGCATTTT CACSDRGQTYQPQHF